Presented here are 9 T cell receptor beta chains from one specimen sequenced in a study of T cell changes during pregnancy in multiple sclerosis (dated by TCRdb to about 2019). The library was obtained by the immunoSEQ multiplex PCR assay. TCRdb holds this immuneACCESS table with in-frame rearrangements only. Some clones are missing; in checked studies, unresolved V genes explain under half, and the rest has no known cause. A total of 55,000 to 70,000 clones appear in this sample, roughly 89% of them only once. The ten largest clones add up to approximately 1.5% of the sample. Sample: peripheral blood, taken in the third trimester of pregnancy. Receptors were obtained from a female donor in good health, enrolled as a control in a pregnancy study.

This clone qualifies as medium-sized. At one of its ends the junction is not consistent with the germline gene, which may arise from a read error. V and J are TRBV10-3 and TRBJ1-1; TRBD1 matches 8 bases. Germline V lookup: CDR1 ENHRY, CDR2 SYGVKD. The length of the CDR3 is 12 residues. The CDR3 DNA reads as TGTGCCATCAGTGAGTCGGACAGGGCTCTGACCTTT. Its protein is CAISESDRALTF.

The V call is TRBV28, the J call TRBJ1-4; no clear D. Germline loops: CDR1 MDHEN, CDR2 SYDVKM. Trimming removed 5 bases at V and 0 bases at J, with 7 bases between. The CDR3 spans 14 residues. The CDR3: CASSQVATNEKLFF. The CDR3 nucleotides are TGTGCCAGCAGTCAGGTGGCAACTAATGAAAAACTGTTTTTT.

V is TRBV4-1 and J is TRBJ2-2; TRBD2 aligns across 10 bases. This CDR3 has 18 residues. With 2 bases clipped from V and 6 bases from J, the junction kept 12 bases outside the gene matches. Per the germline V gene, CDR1 is MGHRA and CDR2 is YSYEKL. The CDR3 DNA is TGCGCCAGCAGCCAAAAGATCCCTAGCGGGGGATCGGCCGGGGAGCTGTTTTTT. Amino acids: CASSQKIPSGGSAGELFF.

The chain employs TRBV6-1 and TRBJ1-5, with D perhaps TRBD1 (5 bases). Germline V gene data show CDR1 as MNHNS and CDR2 as SASEGT. The CDR3 runs to 13 residues. Trimming removed 1 base at V and 9 bases at J, with 10 bases between. CDR3 nucleotides: TGTGCCAGCAGTGAAGTCAGGACATCGCCCCAGCATTTT. Translated, it gives CASSEVRTSPQHF.

The J gene is TRBJ2-3, the V gene TRBV5-1; D is perhaps TRBD2 (5 bases). The CDR3 is 17 residues long. Germline lookup yields CDR1 SGHRS and CDR2 YFSETQ. V lost 0 bases, J lost 1 base, and 15 bases lay in between. DNA of the CDR3: TGCGCCAGCAGCTTGGGATCAGCGGCTCGTGGCACAGATACGCAGTATTTT. Protein product: CASSLGSAARGTDTQYF.

This clone was counted once. The chain is built from TRBV28 and TRBJ2-1; 10 bases are shared with TRBD1. There are 13 residues in the CDR3. Germline-derived CDR1 and CDR2 are MDHEN and SYDVKM. The V gene end was trimmed by 8 bases and the J gene end by 3 bases; junction bases not matched to a gene: 1. The CDR3 reads CASGTGVYNEQFF. In DNA form, the CDR3 reads TGTGCCAGCGGGACAGGGGTCTACAATGAGCAGTTCTTC.

The gene calls are TRBV30 and TRBJ2-3, with D possibly matching TRBD2 (6 bases). V was shortened by 4 bases and J by 1 base, with 15 bases between the two germline ends. CDR3 size: 15 residues. CDR1 and CDR2 from the germline V gene are GTSNPN and SVGIG (reference sequence). The CDR3 region is CAWTGDRRGTDTQYF. The CDR3 DNA reads as TGTGCCTGGACCGGGGACCGGAGGGGCACAGATACGCAGTATTTT.

V is TRBV29-1 and J is TRBJ2-7; a weak D match, TRBD1 (5 bases). Germline V gene lookup returns CDR1 SQVTM and CDR2 ANQGSEA. The V and J ends lost 0 bases and 6 bases respectively, with 9 bases between them. This CDR3 spans 12 amino acids. The CDR3 sequence: CSVEEGRFEQYF. CDR3 bases: TGCAGCGTTGAAGAGGGGCGGTTCGAGCAGTACTTC.

CDR3 region: CASSGRIQSSYNEQFF. The CDR3 DNA reads TGTGCCAGCAGTGGGAGGATCCAGAGCTCCTACAATGAGCAGTTCTTC. This rearrangement joins TRBV7-2 to TRBJ2-1; weak D call: TRBD2 (6 bases). This CDR3 has 16 residues. V was trimmed by 6 bases and J by 0 bases, leaving 15 bases between them. Germline CDR1 SGHTA, CDR2 FQGNSA.